This T cell receptor (beta chain) was sequenced for a study of blood T cell repertoires in COVID-19. Study summary: Whether acute or convalescent, the COVID-19 samples came from the United States, Italy and Spain.

Looked up from germline, CDR1 is SQVTM and CDR2 is ANQGSEA. The CDR3 contains 12 residues. With 3 bases removed from V and 4 bases from J, the gap between germline ends came to 9 bases. Assay used: immunoSEQ multiplex PCR; TCRdb lists only in-frame clones, some missing. The table lists approximately 77,000 clones, approximately 80% of them singletons. The rearrangement links TRBV29-1 to TRBJ2-5; D is unresolved. The sample consisted of peripheral blood. The TCR comes from a woman in her sixties or seventies with acute or convalescent COVID-19. The CDR3 DNA sequence: TGCAGCGTTGAGTTGAGTGGAGAGACCCAGTACTTC. It yields the protein CSVELSGETQYF.